The rows below give T cell receptor beta chains drawn from one sample of a study of response to subunit inactivated influenza vaccine. Each CDR3 protein gets one entry after TCRdb re-called the RT-PCR reads with MiXCR. The data hold 490,000 or so distinct CDR3 sequences, with less than 8% observed a single time. Source: PBMCs from blood, taken around 25 months after vaccination. The source is a man aged 50-75 years who received an inactivated influenza vaccine. The CDR3 runs from the conserved cysteine through the conserved F or W. Fields, in order: J gene, D gene, CDR3 length, clone size, V gene, CDR3 protein, CDR3 DNA. D genes are given only for firm matches. A clone size is listed for some rows: how often the clone was seen (once, few, many), or a class if it is expanded.

>TRBJ2-6|NA|15|few|TRBV10-3
CAISPDLSGANVLTF
TGTGCCATCAGCCCGGATCTCTCTGGGGCCAACGTCCTGACTTTC
>TRBJ1-4|TRBD1|14|NA|TRBV20-1
CSARDMTGNEKLFF
TGCAGTGCTAGAGATATGACAGGGAATGAAAAACTGTTTTTT
>TRBJ2-2|NA|15|many|TRBV5-1
CASSLVQGAAGELFF
TGCGCCAGCAGCTTGGTACAAGGGGCCGCCGGGGAGCTGTTTTTT
>TRBJ1-3|NA|13|NA|TRBV2
CASKQGAGNTIYF
TGTGCCAGCAAACAGGGCGCTGGAAACACCATATATTTT
>TRBJ2-7|NA|15|NA|TRBV6-5
CASSYPRGETYEQYF
TGTGCCAGCAGTTACCCACGCGGGGAAACCTACGAGCAGTACTTC
>TRBJ2-1|NA|14|few|TRBV24-1
CATSPGRHYNEQFF
TGTGCCACCAGTCCGGGACGGCACTACAATGAGCAGTTCTTC
>TRBJ1-6|NA|12|many|TRBV4-1
CASSQTDSPLHF
TGCGCCAGCAGCCAAACGGATTCACCCCTCCACTTT
>TRBJ2-5|TRBD1|14|many|TRBV24-1
CATSEGTGAETQYF
TGTGCCACCAGTGAGGGGACAGGGGCGGAGACCCAGTACTTC
>TRBJ2-1|NA|14|NA|TRBV7-2
CARSLAHSYNEQFF
TGTGCCCGCAGCTTAGCCCACAGCTACAATGAGCAGTTCTTC
>TRBJ1-1|TRBD1|12|few|TRBV29-1
CSAPDRDTEAFF
TGCAGCGCCCCGGACAGGGACACTGAAGCTTTCTTT
>TRBJ2-5|TRBD1|15|many|TRBV12-3/TRBV12-4
CASSTRTGVRETQYF
TGTGCCAGCAGTACCAGGACAGGGGTTCGAGAGACCCAGTACTTC
>TRBJ2-7|TRBD1|15|NA|TRBV4-2
CASSQDTGTGIAQYF
TGTGCCAGCAGCCAGGATACCGGGACAGGGATCGCGCAGTACTTC
>TRBJ2-7|NA|15|NA|TRBV4-1
CASSQGLQGVHEQYF
TGCGCCAGCAGCCAAGGTCTACAGGGAGTCCACGAGCAGTACTTC
>TRBJ1-2|TRBD1|17|many|TRBV7-9
CASSSLKSGTGSYGYTF
TGTGCCAGCAGCTCATTAAAGAGTGGGACAGGGTCTTATGGCTACACCTTC
>TRBJ2-3|NA|14|many|TRBV6-2/TRBV6-3
CASSNSGLVDTQYF
TGTGCCAGCAGTAATTCAGGACTTGTAGATACGCAGTATTTT
>TRBJ2-7|NA|11|NA|TRBV20-1
CSATQGGEQYF
TGCAGTGCTACCCAGGGGGGGGAGCAGTACTTC
>TRBJ2-3|TRBD2|16|few|TRBV7-2
CASSWGLAGGADTQYF
TGTGCCAGCAGCTGGGGACTAGCGGGAGGCGCAGATACGCAGTATTTT
>TRBJ2-7|NA|15|many|TRBV6-1
CASSPTGTSTGEQYF
TGTGCCAGCAGCCCGACAGGAACCTCGACGGGAGAGCAGTACTTC
>TRBJ2-7|TRBD1|15|many|TRBV5-1
CASSSLRQGGYEQYF
TGCGCCAGCAGCTCCCTTCGACAGGGTGGCTACGAGCAGTACTTC
>TRBJ1-2|TRBD1|13|few|TRBV5-5
CASSYRTGVGYTF
TGTGCCAGCAGCTACCGGACAGGGGTCGGCTACACCTTC
>TRBJ2-1|TRBD2|14|NA|TRBV9
CASAGRGGENEQFF
TGTGCCAGCGCGGGACGGGGGGGCGAGAATGAGCAGTTCTTC
>TRBJ1-1|NA|13|many|TRBV12-3/TRBV12-4
CASSSPNGVEAFF
TGTGCCAGCAGTTCCCCCAACGGGGTTGAAGCTTTCTTT
>TRBJ2-7|NA|15|NA|TRBV6-5
CASSYSTQNPYEQYF
TGTGCCAGCAGTTACTCGACCCAGAACCCTTACGAGCAGTACTTC
>TRBJ2-3|TRBD2|16|few|TRBV12-3/TRBV12-4
CASSSAGGFSTDTQYF
TGTGCCAGCAGTTCGGCGGGAGGGTTCAGCACAGATACGCAGTATTTT
>TRBJ2-4|NA|13|many|TRBV2
CASRVAEKNIQYF
TGTGCCAGCAGGGTGGCAGAAAAAAACATTCAGTACTTC
>TRBJ1-1|NA|14|many|TRBV10-3
CAVRPSPGDTEAFF
TGTGCCGTCCGCCCGAGTCCCGGGGACACTGAAGCTTTCTTT
>TRBJ2-3|TRBD2|19|NA|TRBV15
CATSERGGWEARPTDTQYF
TGTGCCACCAGCGAGCGGGGGGGCTGGGAAGCCCGCCCCACAGATACGCAGTATTTT
>TRBJ2-3|NA|13|many|TRBV24-1
CATGGGSTDTQYF
TGTGCCACCGGGGGTGGGAGCACAGATACGCAGTATTTT
>TRBJ1-4|NA|15|many|TRBV2
CASRIGTMANEKLFF
TGTGCCAGCAGGATCGGGACAATGGCTAATGAAAAACTGTTTTTT
>TRBJ1-2|TRBD1|15|NA|TRBV11-2
CASSRDRGQVNGYTF
TGTGCCAGCAGCCGCGACAGGGGCCAGGTGAATGGCTACACCTTC
>TRBJ2-2|TRBD2|16|many|TRBV4-3
CASSPHSTSGAGELFF
TGCGCCAGCAGCCCTCATTCGACTAGCGGGGCCGGGGAGCTGTTTTTT
>TRBJ1-3|TRBD1|15|many|TRBV7-8
CASSLDGTGINTIYF
TGTGCCAGCAGCTTAGATGGGACAGGCATAAACACCATATATTTT
>TRBJ2-6|TRBD2|20|NA|TRBV4-3
CASSRDAGTSGNSGANVLTF
TGCGCCAGCAGCCGAGATGCCGGGACTAGCGGGAACTCTGGGGCCAACGTCCTGACTTTC
>TRBJ1-6|NA|15|few|TRBV7-9
CASSPTVRYNSPLHF
TGTGCCAGCAGCCCGACAGTGAGGTATAATTCACCCCTCCACTTT
>TRBJ2-5|TRBD2|14|few|TRBV15
CATSRVLGGETQYF
TGTGCCACCAGCAGAGTACTGGGGGGGGAGACCCAGTACTTC
>TRBJ2-3|NA|15|few|TRBV5-1
CASRPGQTYTDTQYF
TGCGCCAGCCGCCCCGGGCAGACTTACACAGATACGCAGTATTTT
>TRBJ2-2|NA|14|many|TRBV12-3/TRBV12-4
CASSFQGPTGELFF
TGTGCCAGCAGTTTTCAGGGGCCTACCGGGGAGCTGTTTTTT
>TRBJ1-6|TRBD1|14|many|TRBV6-2/TRBV6-3
CASRTGPVASPLHF
TGTGCCAGCAGGACAGGGCCGGTGGCTTCACCCCTCCACTTT
>TRBJ1-6|NA|15|few|TRBV9
CASSRRDGHNSPLHF
TGTGCCAGCAGCAGACGGGACGGCCATAATTCACCCCTCCACTTT
>TRBJ1-2|NA|14|few|TRBV6-2/TRBV6-3
CASSNLPGLYGYTF
TGTGCCAGCAGTAACCTCCCGGGCCTCTATGGCTACACCTTC
>TRBJ2-6|NA|16|NA|TRBV12-2
CASRRSDRSRANVLTF
TGTGCAAGTCGCCGATCTGACAGATCAAGGGCCAACGTCCTGACTTTC
>TRBJ2-7|NA|13|many|TRBV6-5
CASRYTQTYEQYF
TGTGCCAGCAGGTACACACAAACCTACGAGCAGTACTTC
>TRBJ1-2|NA|15|many|TRBV7-8
CASSPGSRGSYGYTF
TGTGCCAGCAGCCCCGGGTCCCGGGGGTCCTATGGCTACACCTTC
>TRBJ2-1|NA|15|NA|TRBV28
CASSSLFGPTNEQFF
TGTGCCAGCAGTTCCCTCTTCGGGCCGACCAATGAGCAGTTCTTC
>TRBJ2-1|TRBD2|15|few|TRBV27
CASSLLAGRDNEQFF
TGTGCCAGCAGTTTACTAGCGGGAAGGGACAATGAGCAGTTCTTC
>TRBJ1-2|NA|14|few|TRBV5-8
CASSLGARYYGYTF
TGTGCCAGCAGCTTGGGAGCGCGGTATTATGGCTACACCTTC
>TRBJ2-7|NA|17|few|TRBV9
CASSVGPTGGKSYEQYF
TGTGCCAGCAGCGTAGGACCGACCGGCGGGAAATCCTACGAGCAGTACTTC
>TRBJ2-3|NA|11|few|TRBV20-1
CSASFLDTQYF
TGCAGTGCTAGTTTCCTAGATACGCAGTATTTT
>TRBJ1-5|TRBD1|12|few|TRBV20-1
CSPRQGDQPQHF
TGCAGTCCTCGACAGGGCGATCAGCCCCAGCATTTT
>TRBJ2-7|NA|13|NA|TRBV7-2
CASSYTFSYEQYF
TGTGCCAGCAGCTACACATTTTCCTACGAGCAGTACTTC
>TRBJ2-3|NA|15|NA|TRBV4-1
CASSQDESFTDTQYF
TGCGCCAGCAGCCAAGACGAATCCTTCACAGATACGCAGTATTTT
>TRBJ2-1|TRBD2|18|few|TRBV6-5
CASSYSRFPGGTYNEQFF
TGTGCCAGCAGTTACTCGAGATTTCCGGGGGGTACCTACAATGAGCAGTTCTTC
>TRBJ1-4|TRBD1|22|NA|TRBV4-1
CASSQGLRDRVRLFATNEKLFF
TGCGCCAGCAGCCAAGGACTAAGGGACAGGGTACGCCTCTTTGCAACTAATGAAAAACTGTTTTTT
>TRBJ1-6|TRBD1|15|NA|TRBV7-8
CASSPRGTDNSPLHF
TGTGCCAGCAGCCCACGGGGGACAGATAATTCACCCCTCCACTTT